The 21 T cell receptor beta chains presented below share a single source sample, sequenced in a study of blood T cells in healthy people across ages. Then a second PCR, running about 7 to 11 cycles, was carried out with a sample-barcoded 5' primer and a J-beta primer mix. TCRdb re-derived calls from the 5' RACE reads in MiXCR, one entry per CDR3 protein. The sample contains about 620,000 distinct CDR3 sequences, roughly 20% of which appear only once. The sequenced material came from blood. The receptors were sampled from a man between 65 and 80 years old in good health.

This clonotype was seen a handful of times. This chain connects TRBV6-6 to TRBJ1-2; D perhaps matches TRBD1 (5 bases). Germline loops: CDR1 MNHNY, CDR2 SVGAGI (reference sequence). Trimming took 2 bases from V and 6 from J, leaving 13 bases between them. This CDR3 has 14 amino acids. The CDR3 DNA follows: TGTGCCAGCAGTTACCGACAGCTGGATCATGGCTACACCTTC. It specifies CASSYRQLDHGYTF.

V usage is TRBV6-2 or TRBV6-3 and J usage is TRBJ1-5; D remains unclear. Germline values: CDR1 MNHEY, CDR2 SVGEGT. The V and J ends lost 2 bases and 7 bases respectively, with 9 bases between them. The CDR3 has 13 amino acids. CDR3 residues: CASSYPLAQPQHF. CDR3 DNA: TGTGCCAGCAGTTACCCCCTGGCCCAGCCCCAGCATTTT.

Regarding this clonotype: This clone may be a read error of a much larger clone one base away. The limits of the CDR3 on the DNA are not certain, so only TCRdb's listed CDR3 is given. This chain links TRBV7-8 with TRBJ2-1; TRBD1 was called by the table and not checked on the DNA. Germline CDR1 reads SGHVS; CDR2 reads FQNEAQ. The CDR3 has 16 residues if both end residues are counted. CDR3 sequence: CASSLVGQGAFSEQLF.

V is TRBV11-3 and J is TRBJ1-1, with D perhaps matching TRBD1 (6 bases). The CDR3 is 13 residues long. Trimming took off 2 bases at V and 8 bases at J, with 12 bases between the two ends. Germline V gene data show CDR1 as SGHNT and CDR2 as YENEEA. The DNA of the CDR3 is TGTGCCAGCAGCTTATCACCAACAGGGGAAGCTTTCTTT. It yields the protein CASSLSPTGEAFF.

This sequence joins TRBV10-3 and TRBJ1-1; D is uncertain. This CDR3 region has 15 residues. The V gene's germline CDR1 is ENHRY and CDR2 SYGVKD. V was pared by 2 bases and J by 1 base, with 11 bases between. CDR3: CAISENDLGNTEAFF. Here the CDR3 DNA reads TGTGCCATCAGTGAGAATGACCTTGGGAACACTGAAGCTTTCTTT.

This clonotype was detected ten times or more. This chain links TRBV6-2 or TRBV6-3 with TRBJ2-3, with 14 bases lining up with TRBD2. After removal of 5 bases from V and 0 bases from J, the junction contained 7 bases not matched to a gene. Germline CDR1 MNHEY, CDR2 SVGEGT. This CDR3 is built from 18 residues. In DNA, the CDR3 is TGTGCCAGCAGTCCGGGACTAGCGGGAGTTAGGAGCACAGATACGCAGTATTTT. Translation gives CASSPGLAGVRSTDTQYF.

CDR3 in DNA: TGTGCCAGCAGCGTCGGGACTTTTACCGGGGAGCTGTTTTTT. Encoded protein: CASSVGTFTGELFF. This chain links TRBV9 with TRBJ2-2; tentatively, D is TRBD2 (6 bases). Trimming took off 2 bases at V and 5 bases at J, with 10 bases between the two ends. CDR1 SGDLS and CDR2 YYNGEE come from the germline V gene. The CDR3 is 14 residues long.

The rearrangement joins TRBV6-2 or TRBV6-3 to TRBJ2-7; D is possibly TRBD2 (7 bases). The CDR3 sequence is 16 residues long. Germline CDR1 and CDR2: MNHEY and SVGEGT. The V end lost 8 bases, the J end lost 0 bases, and 20 bases lay between the germline ends. The CDR3 DNA reads as TGTGCCAGCGGACCTACGGGGGCTAGCGGCTCCTACGAGCAGTACTTC. It translates to CASGPTGASGSYEQYF.

This clonotype occurred a few times. V is TRBV20-1 and J is TRBJ2-5, with D maybe TRBD2 (5 bases). The J call is in doubt because the DNA end fits TRBJ2-1 better. CDR1 is DFQATT, CDR2 SNEGSKA, per germline (reference sequence). This CDR3 has 13 amino acids. The CDR3 sequence is CSADNSPSSEQFF. The CDR3 DNA reads as TGCAGTGCCGACAACTCGCCTAGCTCTGAGCAGTTCTTC.

This clonotype has only a few counts. CDR3 protein: CASSSRDGGYEQYF. The CDR3 DNA reads as TGTGCCAGTAGTAGCCGGGACGGTGGCTACGAGCAGTACTTC. V is TRBV19 and J is TRBJ2-7, with D perhaps given as TRBD1 or TRBD2 (5 bases each). The CDR3 totals 14 residues. V was shortened by 4 bases and J by 3 bases, with 13 bases between the two germline ends. Germline V lookup: CDR1 LNHDA, CDR2 SQIVND (reference sequence).

The chain recombines TRBV9 with TRBJ2-6, with D perhaps TRBD2 (5 bases). Trimming took 0 bases from V and 0 from J, leaving 16 bases between them. In germline, CDR1 is SGDLS, CDR2 YYNGEE. The CDR3 sequence is 19 residues long. Here the CDR3 reads CASSVGLGSYHSGANVLTF. In DNA form, the CDR3 reads TGTGCCAGCAGCGTAGGCTTGGGGAGCTACCACTCTGGGGCCAACGTCCTGACTTTC.

The sample holds a few counts of this clonotype. The J gene is TRBJ1-2, the V gene TRBV7-8; a possible D gene is TRBD1 (5 bases). V was clipped by 7 bases and J by 4 bases, with 28 bases between them. Germline V gene data show CDR1 as SGHVS and CDR2 as FQNEAQ. The CDR3 spans 18 residues. The DNA for the CDR3 is TGTGCCAGCACCCCAGGGCGCATTTCGTTGACTTCTTTCTATGGCTACACCTTC. It codes for CASTPGRISLTSFYGYTF.

There are a few counts of this clonotype. V is TRBV3-1 and J is TRBJ2-2, with unresolved D. The CDR3 runs to 13 residues. The V end lost 4 bases, the J end lost 6 bases, and 9 bases lay between the germline ends. Germline assignment: CDR1 LGHDT and CDR2 YNNKEL (reference sequence). CDR3 DNA sequence: TGTGCCAGCAGCCCCCATGGGGCCGGGGAGCTGTTTTTT. It encodes CASSPHGAGELFF.

The table lists this clonotype with a few counts. The chain employs TRBV10-3 and TRBJ1-3; D gene ambiguous. Germline CDR1 is ENHRY and CDR2 is SYGVKD. The CDR3 covers 15 residues. V was shortened by 7 bases and J by 0 bases, with 13 bases between the two germline ends. The CDR3 DNA follows: TGTGCCATCACCATCGGCGACTACTCTGGAAACACCATATATTTT. Its translation: CAITIGDYSGNTIYF.

This clonotype was seen a few times. The chain recombines TRBV12-3 or TRBV12-4 with TRBJ2-5, with TRBD2 matching over 7 bases. The CDR3 sequence is 16 residues long. The V and J ends lost 2 bases and 2 bases, in that order; junction bases with no gene match: 8. The CDR3 nucleotides read TGTGCCAGCAGTTTATCCCGACTAGCAGCACAAGAGACCCAGTACTTC. The encoded protein is CASSLSRLAAQETQYF.

This clonotype has a handful of counts. One junction end does not reproduce the germline sequence, and a read error may be involved. The V and J genes are TRBV6-1 and TRBJ2-5, with D possibly TRBD2 on 6 matching bases. The CDR3 is 13 amino acids. Germline CDR1 is MNHNS and CDR2 is SASEGT. The CDR3 sequence: CASTGGLRETRYF. CDR3 nucleotide sequence: TGCGCCAGCACCGGGGGTCTTAGGGAGACCCGGTACTTC.

The V and J genes are TRBV20-1 and TRBJ2-1; 16 nucleotides align to TRBD2. V was pared by 3 bases and J by 4 bases, with 6 bases of the junction left unmatched. This CDR3 is 17 amino acids long. The germline CDR1 and CDR2 sequences are DFQATT and SNEGSKA (reference sequence). The DNA for the CDR3 is TGCAGTGCTAGGGGGACTAGCGGGAGGGTAGGGTACAATGAGCAGTTCTTC. This sequence encodes CSARGTSGRVGYNEQFF.

This clonotype was picked up many times. The V and J genes are TRBV6-1 and TRBJ2-1; 7 bases agree with TRBD2. J lost 4 bases, V lost 5 bases, and 8 bases had no gene match. Germline V lookup: CDR1 MNHNS, CDR2 SASEGT. CDR3 length: 15 amino acids. The CDR3 DNA reads as TGTGCCAGCAGTCCAGCTAGCGGAGAGTACAATGAGCAGTTCTTC. Protein sequence: CASSPASGEYNEQFF.

This rearrangement joins TRBV27 to TRBJ2-3; the match to TRBD2 covers 10 bases. Germline CDR1 and CDR2: MNHEY and SMNVEV (reference sequence). The CDR3 has 20 amino acids. V was clipped by 2 bases and J by 5 bases; unmatched bases: 19. The DNA for the CDR3 is TGTGCCAGCAGTTTAATGCTGACTTCCTACAGCGGGAGGGCGGTAGATACGCAGTATTTT. Protein: CASSLMLTSYSGRAVDTQYF.

The chain employs TRBV9 and TRBJ2-5; a weak D match, TRBD2 (5 bases). The CDR3 loop spans 14 amino acids. The germline CDR1 and CDR2 sequences are SGDLS and YYNGEE. The germline V and J ends were trimmed by 0 bases and 5 bases, with 11 bases remaining between them. The CDR3 reads CASSVDLAKETQYF. The CDR3 DNA reads TGTGCCAGCAGCGTAGATCTAGCTAAGGAGACCCAGTACTTC.

The CDR3 loop is CSARLGLGREGRTDTQYF. The CDR3 region has the DNA TGCAGTGCTAGATTGGGCTTGGGACGGGAGGGCCGCACAGATACGCAGTATTTT. The J gene is TRBJ2-3, the V gene TRBV20-1; 8 nucleotides align to TRBD2. There are 18 residues in the CDR3. Germline CDR1 is DFQATT and CDR2 is SNEGSKA (reference sequence). V was clipped by 2 bases and J by 1 base; unmatched bases: 14.